Shown below are 15 T cell receptor beta chains from a single sample sequenced in a study of metastatic and nonmetastatic thyroid tumors. TCRdb re-called the PCR reads via MiXCR. The sample has 5,500 to 6,500 clones; around 33% are singletons. All patients were untreated before thyroid surgery. The sample consisted of adjacent normal tissue. These receptors were obtained from a male donor with papillary thyroid cancer or a benign thyroid nodule (not recorded which). Some clones in this sample may be carry-over from other donors' samples.

This chain connects TRBV10-3 to TRBJ2-7, with 9 bases identical to TRBD1. CDR3 length equals 15 residues. V trimming: 4 bases; J trimming: 1 base; junction bases outside the gene matches: 5. Germline-derived CDR1 and CDR2 are ENHRY and SYGVKD. The CDR3 DNA sequence: TGTGCCATCAGTGGACGGACAGGGGTTTCCTACGAGCAGTACTTC. It yields the protein CAISGRTGVSYEQYF.

The chain uses TRBV12-3 or TRBV12-4 and TRBJ2-5; 7 positions match TRBD2. V lost 4 bases to trimming and J lost 5 bases; unmatched junction nucleotides: 7. The CDR3 contains 14 residues. CDR3 nucleotide sequence: TGTGCCAGCAGTTCTCGGGGAGGGGCTGAGACCCAGTACTTC. Translation gives CASSSRGGAETQYF.

This clone was counted between two and nine times. The chain joins TRBV9 to TRBJ1-6, with D unclear. This CDR3 is built from 12 residues. Trimming took 0 bases from V and 8 from J, leaving 3 bases between them. Germline CDR1 reads SGDLS; CDR2 reads YYNGEE. The CDR3 nucleotides are TGTGCCAGCAGCGTAGGGGATTCACCCCTCCACTTT. This translates into CASSVGDSPLHF.

In regard to this clone: Germline and junction disagree at one end, which may indicate a read error. This specimen includes other DNA sequences encoding the same CDR3. This chain connects TRBV18 to TRBJ2-2; D may be TRBD1 (5 bases). The CDR3 length is 15 residues. In germline, CDR1 is KGHSH, CDR2 LQKENI. This chain's CDR3 is CASSPPQGSTGELFF. CDR3 nucleotides: TGTGCCAGTTCACCACCGCAGGGCAGCACCGGGGAGCTGTTTTTT.

Comments on this clone: The junction differs from germline at one of its ends, possibly a read error. This chain links TRBV9 with TRBJ1-4; tentatively, D is TRBD1 (6 bases). This CDR3 spans 18 amino acids. Germline lookup yields CDR1 SGDLS and CDR2 YYNGEE. The CDR3 DNA sequence: TGTACCAGCGTCGCTTCGCCCCTCATGGACAGCAATAATGAAAAACTGTTTTTT. It specifies CTSVASPLMDSNNEKLFF.

The rearrangement uses TRBV7-9 and TRBJ1-1; 10 bases are shared with TRBD1. Germline V CDR1 and CDR2: SEHNR, FQNEAQ (reference sequence). V shed 5 bases and J 1 base; nucleotides not matched to a gene: 4. This CDR3 has 15 residues. DNA for the CDR3: TGTGCCAGCAGCATCAGACAGGGGGCGAACACTGAAGCTTTCTTT. It encodes CASSIRQGANTEAFF.

The chain recombines TRBV2 with TRBJ2-7; 7 bases map to TRBD1. Losses at the gene ends were 6 bases for V and 4 bases for J; bases not matched to a gene: 3. CDR1 is SNHLY, CDR2 FYNNEI, per germline. The CDR3 consists of 12 residues. The CDR3 protein is CASRIQGYEQYF. CDR3 nucleotides: TGTGCCAGCAGGATACAGGGGTACGAGCAGTACTTC.

The rearrangement uses TRBV28 and TRBJ2-3; perhaps D is TRBD1 or TRBD2 (5 bases each). The CDR3 has 14 amino acids. Trimming took off 9 bases at V and 7 bases at J, with 20 bases between the two ends. The germline gives CDR1 MDHEN, CDR2 SYDVKM. CDR3 amino acids: CASRPGPLTYTQYF. In DNA form, the CDR3 reads TGTGCCAGTAGACCGGGACCCCTAACATATACGCAGTATTTT.

V usage is TRBV11-1 and J usage is TRBJ2-2; TRBD2 matches 13 bases. V lost 7 bases and J lost 7; bases outside the gene matches: 18. CDR1 and CDR2 (germline): SGHAT, FQDESV (reference sequence). This CDR3 is 19 amino acids long. The CDR3 region has the DNA TGTGCCAGCACCTCTCGAGCCTTCGGACTAGCGGGAGTAGGCGGGGAGCTGTTTTTT. Translated: CASTSRAFGLAGVGGELFF.

Sample share makes this clone hyperexpanded. J is TRBJ1-1 and V is TRBV28; D remains unclear. V shed 2 bases and J shed 0 bases, with 7 bases lying between them. Germline assignment: CDR1 MDHEN and CDR2 SYDVKM. The CDR3 consists of 14 residues. CDR3 region: CASSLRPLNTEAFF. Written as DNA, the CDR3 is TGTGCCAGCAGTTTAAGGCCGCTGAACACTGAAGCTTTCTTT.

This clone occurred a few times. No DNA is shown, since the ends of the CDR3 on it are uncertain; the CDR3 is the one TCRdb lists. V and J are TRBV20-1 and TRBJ1-5; the table's D gene call, TRBD1, was not cross checked with the DNA. The CDR3 has 21 residues if both end residues are counted. Germline-derived CDR1 and CDR2 are DFQATT and SNEGSKA (reference sequence). The CDR3 region is CSARAEGRNYGYTFGSGTQHF.

This clone ranks as medium-sized. The chain is built from TRBV3-1 and TRBJ1-2; 9 positions agree with TRBD1. Germline V lookup: CDR1 LGHDT, CDR2 YNNKEL (reference sequence). The trim removed 0 bases at V and 4 bases at J, leaving 9 bases unmatched. The CDR3 is 17 residues long. CDR3 amino acids: CASSQDLGTGLTYGYTF. CDR3 in DNA: TGTGCCAGCAGCCAAGATCTAGGGACAGGGCTTACCTATGGCTACACCTTC. The whole variable domain, filled in from reference TRBV3-1 and TRBJ1-2, reads DTAVSQTPKYLVTQMGNDKSIKCEQNLGHDTMYWYKQDSKKFLKIMFSYNNKELIINETVPNRFSPKSPDKAHLNLHINSLELGDSAVYFCASSQDLGTGLTYGYTFGSGTRLTVV.

Within the sample, this clone is medium-sized (0.01 to 0.1%). This may be a read error, as it is one base from a much larger clone. CDR3 DNA sequence: TGTGCCACCAAACAGGGGGATTCCAATCAGCCCCAGCATTTT. This translates into CATKQGDSNQPQHF. V usage is TRBV28 and J usage is TRBJ1-5, with 8 bases identical to TRBD1. Trimming cost V 10 bases and J 3 bases; bases outside gene matches: 8. The V gene's germline CDR1 is MDHEN and CDR2 SYDVKM. CDR3 size: 14 residues.

This clone appeared a few times. The chain recombines TRBV5-1 with TRBJ1-1, with D possibly TRBD1 on 6 matching bases. CDR1 and CDR2 (germline): SGHRS, YFSETQ. This CDR3 region has 16 residues. V was trimmed by 5 bases and J by 0 bases, leaving 17 bases between them. CDR3 sequence reads: CASRLETGTVNTEAFF. CDR3 nucleotide sequence: TGCGCCAGCAGACTCGAAACAGGGACGGTGAACACTGAAGCTTTCTTT.

This clone was seen more than once but under ten times. The sample has other DNA sequences that encode this CDR3 too. CDR3 bases: TGCGCCAGCAGCTTGGTTTATCCGGGAGGCTACAATGAGCAGTTCTTC. Its translation: CASSLVYPGGYNEQFF. The chain links TRBV5-1 to TRBJ2-1, with TRBD2 identical over 7 bases. Germline-derived CDR1 and CDR2 are SGHRS and YFSETQ. The J segment lost 3 bases and the V segment lost 0 bases, leaving 6 bases of the junction unmatched. The CDR3 covers 16 residues. The entire variable domain, with the rest obtained from reference TRBV5-1 and TRBJ2-1, is as follows: KAGVTQTPRYLIKTRGQQVTLSCSPISGHRSVSWYQQTPGQGLQFLFEYFSETQRNKGNFPGRFSGRQFSNSRSEMNVSTLELGDSALYLCASSLVYPGGYNEQFFGPGTRLTVL.